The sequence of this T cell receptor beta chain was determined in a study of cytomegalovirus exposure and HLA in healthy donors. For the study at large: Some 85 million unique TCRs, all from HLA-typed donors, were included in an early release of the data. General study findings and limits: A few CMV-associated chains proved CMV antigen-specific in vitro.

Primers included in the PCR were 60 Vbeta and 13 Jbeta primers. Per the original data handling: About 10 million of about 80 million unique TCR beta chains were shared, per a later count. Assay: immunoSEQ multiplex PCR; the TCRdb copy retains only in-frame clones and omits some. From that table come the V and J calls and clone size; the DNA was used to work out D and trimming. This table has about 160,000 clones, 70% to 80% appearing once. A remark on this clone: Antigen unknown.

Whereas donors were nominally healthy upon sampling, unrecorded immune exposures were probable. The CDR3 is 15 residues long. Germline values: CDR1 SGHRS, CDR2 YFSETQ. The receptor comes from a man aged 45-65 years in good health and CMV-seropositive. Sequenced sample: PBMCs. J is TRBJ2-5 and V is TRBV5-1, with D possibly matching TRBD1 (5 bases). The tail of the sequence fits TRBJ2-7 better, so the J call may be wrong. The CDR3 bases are TGCGCCAGCAGCTTGGACCAGGGTCAGACCTACGAGCAGTACTTC. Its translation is CASSLDQGQTYEQYF.